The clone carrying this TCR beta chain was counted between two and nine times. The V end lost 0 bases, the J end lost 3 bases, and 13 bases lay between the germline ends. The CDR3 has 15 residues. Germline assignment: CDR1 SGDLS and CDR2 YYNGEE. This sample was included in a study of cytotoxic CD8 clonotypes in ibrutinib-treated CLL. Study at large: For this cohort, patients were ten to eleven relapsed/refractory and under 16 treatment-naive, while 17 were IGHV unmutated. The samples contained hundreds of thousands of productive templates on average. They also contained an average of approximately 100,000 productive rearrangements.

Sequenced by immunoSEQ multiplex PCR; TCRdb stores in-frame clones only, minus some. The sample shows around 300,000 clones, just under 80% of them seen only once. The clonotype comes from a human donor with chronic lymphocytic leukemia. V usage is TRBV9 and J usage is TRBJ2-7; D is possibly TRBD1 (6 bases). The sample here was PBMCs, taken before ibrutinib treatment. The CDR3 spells CASSVDPRTVYEQYF. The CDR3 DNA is TGTGCCAGCAGCGTAGATCCCCGGACAGTCTACGAGCAGTACTTC.